This T cell receptor beta chain was sequenced during a study of control samples from healthy donors and cancer patients. The repertoire was sequenced with immunoSEQ multiplex PCR; TCRdb's copy has only in-frame clones and lacks some. This table has 150,000 to 200,000 clones, approximately 90% appearing once. V was clipped by 3 bases and J by 16 bases; unmatched bases: 9. The CDR3 is 12 amino acids. In germline, CDR1 is SGHNT, CDR2 YYREEE (reference sequence). Sequenced sample: blood. The genes are TRBV5-4 and TRBJ2-2; the match to TRBD2 covers 7 bases. The clonotype comes from a man aged 30-40 years in good health. The CDR3 region has the DNA TGTGCCAGCAGCTCCGGACTAGGTCTGGGGTTTTTT. It yields the protein CASSSGLGLGFF.